The T cell receptor (beta chain) described here comes from a study of T cells after posttransplantation cyclophosphamide. Per germline, CDR1 SNHLY and CDR2 FYNNEI. V was cut by 8 bases and J by 2 bases, with 19 bases left in between. This CDR3 region has 17 residues. Busulfan-fludarabine conditioning, marrow transplant, and cyclophosphamide on days +3 and +4 were administered. This clone was counted ten times or more. Assay: immunoSEQ multiplex PCR; the TCRdb copy retains only in-frame clones and omits some. This sample has 9,500 to 15,000 clones, each found more than once. This clonotype was obtained from a female patient in her forties or fifties who received an allogeneic stem cell transplant from a related donor, was CMV-positive, and had acute GVHD only. The graft donor may be the source of some T cells. The chain links TRBV2 to TRBJ1-6; maybe TRBD1 (6 bases). The source was PBMCs, collected after allogeneic stem cell transplant with posttransplant cyclophosphamide. For the CDR3, the DNA is TGTGCCAGCGCCAGGGGCATCTTCAGCGCCTATAATTCACCCCTCCACTTT. This sequence encodes CASARGIFSAYNSPLHF.